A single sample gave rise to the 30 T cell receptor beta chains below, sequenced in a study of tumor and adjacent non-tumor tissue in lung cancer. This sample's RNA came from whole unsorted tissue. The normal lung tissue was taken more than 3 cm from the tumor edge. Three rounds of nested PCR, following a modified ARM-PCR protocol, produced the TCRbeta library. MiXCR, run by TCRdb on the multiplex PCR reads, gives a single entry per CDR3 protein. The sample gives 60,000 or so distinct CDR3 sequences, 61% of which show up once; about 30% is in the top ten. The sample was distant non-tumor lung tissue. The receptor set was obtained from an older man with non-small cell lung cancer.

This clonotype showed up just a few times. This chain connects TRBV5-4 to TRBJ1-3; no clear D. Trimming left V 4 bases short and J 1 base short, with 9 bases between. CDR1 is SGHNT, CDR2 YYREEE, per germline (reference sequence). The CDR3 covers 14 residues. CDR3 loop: CASSPMGSGNTIYF. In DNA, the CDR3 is TGTGCCAGCAGCCCAATGGGATCTGGAAACACCATATATTTT.

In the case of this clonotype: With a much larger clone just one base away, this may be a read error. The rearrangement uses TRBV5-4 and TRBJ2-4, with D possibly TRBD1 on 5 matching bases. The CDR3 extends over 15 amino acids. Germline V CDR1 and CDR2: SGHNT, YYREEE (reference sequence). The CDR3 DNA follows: TGTGCCAGCATCTTGGGGCATCTAGCCAAAAACATTCAGTACTTC. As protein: CASILGHLAKNIQYF.

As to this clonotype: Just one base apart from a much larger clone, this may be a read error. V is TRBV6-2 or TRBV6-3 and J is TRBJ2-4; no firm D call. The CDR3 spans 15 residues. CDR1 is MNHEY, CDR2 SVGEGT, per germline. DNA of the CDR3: TGTGCCAGCAGTTACTCAGGCGGCGGCAAAAACAATCAGTACTTC. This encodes CASSYSGGGKNNQYF.

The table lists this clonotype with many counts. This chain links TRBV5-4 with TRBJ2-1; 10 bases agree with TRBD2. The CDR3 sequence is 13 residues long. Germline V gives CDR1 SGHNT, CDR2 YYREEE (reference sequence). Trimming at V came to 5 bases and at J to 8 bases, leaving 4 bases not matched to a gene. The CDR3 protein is CASSLGTSDEQFF. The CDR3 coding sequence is TGTGCCAGCAGTCTTGGGACTAGCGATGAGCAGTTCTTC.

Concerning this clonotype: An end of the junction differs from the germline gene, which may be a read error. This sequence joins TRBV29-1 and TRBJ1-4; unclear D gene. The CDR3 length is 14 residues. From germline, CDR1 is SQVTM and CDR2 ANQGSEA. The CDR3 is CGVEDQSGGEKLFF. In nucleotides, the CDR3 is TGCGGCGTTGAAGATCAGTCCGGAGGGGAAAAACTGTTTTTT.

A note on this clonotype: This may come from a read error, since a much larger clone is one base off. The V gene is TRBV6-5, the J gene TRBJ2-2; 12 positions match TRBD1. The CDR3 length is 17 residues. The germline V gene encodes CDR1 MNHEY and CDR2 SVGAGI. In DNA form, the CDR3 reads TGTGCCAGCAGTTACTCGGGACAGGGGGCCGAGACCGGGGAGCAGTTTTTT. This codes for CASSYSGQGAETGEQFF.

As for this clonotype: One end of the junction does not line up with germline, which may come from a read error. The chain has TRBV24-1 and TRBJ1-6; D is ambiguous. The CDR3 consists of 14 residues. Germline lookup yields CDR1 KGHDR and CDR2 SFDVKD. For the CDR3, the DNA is TGTGCCACCAGTGATTCCGCTGCTAATTCACTCCTCCACTTT. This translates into CATSDSAANSLLHF.

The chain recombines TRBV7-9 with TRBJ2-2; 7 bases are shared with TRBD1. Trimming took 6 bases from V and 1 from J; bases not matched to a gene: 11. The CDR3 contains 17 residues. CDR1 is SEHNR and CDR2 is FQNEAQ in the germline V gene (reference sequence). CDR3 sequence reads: CASRPETGQRNTGELFF. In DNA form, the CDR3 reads TGTGCCAGCAGGCCCGAGACGGGACAGAGGAACACCGGGGAGCTGTTTTTT.

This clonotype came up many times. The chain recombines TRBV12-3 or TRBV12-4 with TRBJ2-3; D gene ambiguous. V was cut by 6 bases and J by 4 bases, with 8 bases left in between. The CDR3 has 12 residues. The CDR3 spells CASRDIADTQYF. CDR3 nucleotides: TGTGCCAGCAGAGACATAGCAGATACGCAGTATTTT.

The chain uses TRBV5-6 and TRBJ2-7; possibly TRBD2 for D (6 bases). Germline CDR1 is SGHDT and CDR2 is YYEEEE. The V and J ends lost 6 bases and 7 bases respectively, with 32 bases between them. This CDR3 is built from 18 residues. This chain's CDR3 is CASIATPFRQGQDYEQYF. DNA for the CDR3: TGTGCCAGCATCGCCACCCCCTTTCGGCAAGGGCAGGACTATGAGCAGTACTTC.

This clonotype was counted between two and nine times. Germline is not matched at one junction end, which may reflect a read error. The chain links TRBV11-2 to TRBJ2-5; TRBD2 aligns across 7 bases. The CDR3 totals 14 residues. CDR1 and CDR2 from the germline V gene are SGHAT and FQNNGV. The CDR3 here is CASSSWEGQEAQYF. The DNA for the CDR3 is TGTGCCAGCAGCTCTTGGGAGGGTCAAGAGGCCCAGTACTTC.

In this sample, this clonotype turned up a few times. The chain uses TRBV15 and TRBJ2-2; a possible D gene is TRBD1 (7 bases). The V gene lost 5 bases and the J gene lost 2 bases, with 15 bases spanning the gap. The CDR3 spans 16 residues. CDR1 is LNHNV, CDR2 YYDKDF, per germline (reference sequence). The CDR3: CATSPRGGGNTGELFF. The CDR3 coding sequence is TGTGCCACCAGCCCCCGCGGAGGGGGCAACACCGGGGAGCTGTTTTTT.

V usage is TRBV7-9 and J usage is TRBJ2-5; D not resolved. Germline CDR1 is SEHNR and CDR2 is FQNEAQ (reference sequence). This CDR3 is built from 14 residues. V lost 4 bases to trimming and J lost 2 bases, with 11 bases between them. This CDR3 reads CASSSAAPQETQYF. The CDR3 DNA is TGTGCCAGCAGCTCTGCAGCCCCACAAGAGACCCAGTACTTC. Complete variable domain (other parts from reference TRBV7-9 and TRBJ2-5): DTGVSQNPRHKITKRGQNVTFRCDPISEHNRLYWYRQTLGQGPEFLTYFQNEAQLEKSRLLSDRFSAERPKGSFSTLEIQRTEQGDSAMYLCASSSAAPQETQYFGPGTRLLVL.

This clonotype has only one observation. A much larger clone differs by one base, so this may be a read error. The CDR3 protein is CASTFGGTGYSPLHF. The DNA of the CDR3 is TGTGCCAGCACTTTTGGAGGGACAGGGTATTCACCCCTCCACTTT. The chain recombines TRBV12-3 or TRBV12-4 with TRBJ1-6; TRBD1 matches 9 bases. V shed 7 bases, J shed 8 bases, and the junction held 9 bases outside the gene matches. The CDR3 runs to 15 residues.

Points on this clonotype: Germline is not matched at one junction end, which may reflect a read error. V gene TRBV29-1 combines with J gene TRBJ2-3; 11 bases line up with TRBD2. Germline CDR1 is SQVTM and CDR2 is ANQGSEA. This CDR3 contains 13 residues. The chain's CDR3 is CSPRLAGCDTQYF. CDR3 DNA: TGTAGCCCCCGACTAGCGGGGTGTGATACGCAGTATTTT.

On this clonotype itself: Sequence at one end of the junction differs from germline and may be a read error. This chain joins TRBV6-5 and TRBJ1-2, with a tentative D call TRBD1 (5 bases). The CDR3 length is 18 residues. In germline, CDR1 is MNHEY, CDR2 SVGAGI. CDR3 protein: CVSRPTSQTWDGNYGYTF. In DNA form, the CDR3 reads TGTGTCAGCAGACCAACTTCCCAGACATGGGACGGAAACTATGGCTACACCTTC.

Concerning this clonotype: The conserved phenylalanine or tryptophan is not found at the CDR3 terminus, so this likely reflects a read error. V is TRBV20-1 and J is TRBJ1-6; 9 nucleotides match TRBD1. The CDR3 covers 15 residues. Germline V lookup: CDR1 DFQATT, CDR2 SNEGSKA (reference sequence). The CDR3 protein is CSAVPGQGHNSPLHY. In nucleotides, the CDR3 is TGTAGTGCTGTCCCGGGACAGGGACATAATTCACCCCTCCACTAT.

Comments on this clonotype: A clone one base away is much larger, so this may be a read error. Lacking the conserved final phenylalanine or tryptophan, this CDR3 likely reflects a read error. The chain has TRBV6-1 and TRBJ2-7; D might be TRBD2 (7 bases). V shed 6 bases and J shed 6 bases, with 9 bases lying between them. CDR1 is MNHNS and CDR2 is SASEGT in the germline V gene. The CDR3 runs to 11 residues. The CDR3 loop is CASRGGGEQYS. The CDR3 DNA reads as TGTGCCAGCAGAGGGGGGGGCGAGCAGTACTCC.

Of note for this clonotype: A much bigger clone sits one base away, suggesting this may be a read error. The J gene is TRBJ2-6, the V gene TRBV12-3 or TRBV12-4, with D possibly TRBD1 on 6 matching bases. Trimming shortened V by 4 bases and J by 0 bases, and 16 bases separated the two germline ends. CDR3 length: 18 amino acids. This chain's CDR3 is CASSSPWGQLSGANVLTF. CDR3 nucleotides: TGTGCCAGCAGTTCCCCCTGGGGGCAACTCTCTGGGGCCAACGTCCTGACTTTC.

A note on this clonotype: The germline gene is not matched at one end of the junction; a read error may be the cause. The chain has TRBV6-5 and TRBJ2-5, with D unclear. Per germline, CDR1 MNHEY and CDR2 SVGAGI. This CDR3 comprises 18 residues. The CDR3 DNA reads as TGTGGCAGCAGTTACTCGAAAGTTGCGGATCGCCGTAAAGAGACCCAGTACTTC. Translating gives CGSSYSKVADRRKETQYF.

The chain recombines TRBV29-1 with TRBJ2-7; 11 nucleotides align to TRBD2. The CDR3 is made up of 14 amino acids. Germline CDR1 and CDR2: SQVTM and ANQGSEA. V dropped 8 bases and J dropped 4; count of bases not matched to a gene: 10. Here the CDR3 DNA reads TGCAGCTGGGGGACTAGCGGAAGATCTTACGAGCAGTACTTC. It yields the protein CSWGTSGRSYEQYF.

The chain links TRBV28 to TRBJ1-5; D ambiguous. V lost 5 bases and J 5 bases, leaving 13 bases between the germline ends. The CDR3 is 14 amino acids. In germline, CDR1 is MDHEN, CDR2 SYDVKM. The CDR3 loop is CASSAAPGDQPQHF. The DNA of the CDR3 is TGTGCCAGCAGTGCGGCCCCAGGCGATCAGCCCCAGCATTTT.

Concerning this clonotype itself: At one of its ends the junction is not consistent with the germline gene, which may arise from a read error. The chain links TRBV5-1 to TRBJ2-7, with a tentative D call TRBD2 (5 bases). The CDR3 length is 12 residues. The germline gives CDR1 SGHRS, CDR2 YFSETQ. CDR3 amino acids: CASSLGGYELYF. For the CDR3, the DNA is TGCGCCAGCAGCTTGGGCGGGTACGAGCTGTACTTC.

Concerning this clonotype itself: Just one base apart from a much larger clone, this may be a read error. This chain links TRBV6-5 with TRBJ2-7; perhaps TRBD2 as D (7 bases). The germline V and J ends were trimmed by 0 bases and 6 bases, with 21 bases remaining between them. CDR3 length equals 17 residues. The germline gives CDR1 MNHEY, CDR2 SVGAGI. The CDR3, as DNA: TGTGCCAGCAGTTACTCGAATGCGGGGTCGGGGGGCTCCGAGCAGTACTTC. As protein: CASSYSNAGSGGSEQYF.

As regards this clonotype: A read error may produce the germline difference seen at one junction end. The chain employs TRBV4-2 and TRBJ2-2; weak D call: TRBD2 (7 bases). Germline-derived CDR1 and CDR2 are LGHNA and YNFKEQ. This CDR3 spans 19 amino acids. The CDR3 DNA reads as TGTGCCAGCAACCAAGACCTGCTGGGGGGGCCCCTAGGGGCCGGGGAACTGTTTTTT. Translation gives CASNQDLLGGPLGAGELFF.

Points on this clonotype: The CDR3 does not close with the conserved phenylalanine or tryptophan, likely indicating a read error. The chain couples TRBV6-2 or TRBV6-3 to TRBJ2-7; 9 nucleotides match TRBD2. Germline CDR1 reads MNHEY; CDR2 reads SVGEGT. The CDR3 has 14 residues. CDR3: CASRDPGLASEQYL. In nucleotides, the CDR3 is TGTGCTAGCAGAGATCCGGGACTAGCCTCCGAGCAGTACTTA.

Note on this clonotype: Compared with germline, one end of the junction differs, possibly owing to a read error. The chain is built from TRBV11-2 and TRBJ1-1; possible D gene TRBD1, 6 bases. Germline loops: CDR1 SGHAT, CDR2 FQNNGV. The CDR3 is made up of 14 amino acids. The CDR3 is CDSSPNGGQTEAFF. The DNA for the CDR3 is TGTGACAGCAGCCCAAACGGGGGGCAGACTGAAGCTTTCTTT. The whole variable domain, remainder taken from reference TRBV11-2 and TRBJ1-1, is EAGVAQSPRYKIIEKRQSVAFWCNPISGHATLYWYQQILGQGPKLLIQFQNNGVVDDSQLPKDRFSAERLKGVDSTLKIQPAKLEDSAVYLCDSSPNGGQTEAFFGQGTRLTVV.

The CDR3 protein is CASSSIPSTLTGNTIYF. CDR3 coding DNA: TGTGCCAGCAGTTCGATTCCAAGCACTCTGACTGGAAACACCATATATTTT. This rearrangement joins TRBV7-9 to TRBJ1-3; D gene unclear. Trimming stripped 6 bases from V and 2 bases from J, with 20 bases between. Germline loops: CDR1 SEHNR, CDR2 FQNEAQ (reference sequence). The CDR3 sequence is 17 residues long.

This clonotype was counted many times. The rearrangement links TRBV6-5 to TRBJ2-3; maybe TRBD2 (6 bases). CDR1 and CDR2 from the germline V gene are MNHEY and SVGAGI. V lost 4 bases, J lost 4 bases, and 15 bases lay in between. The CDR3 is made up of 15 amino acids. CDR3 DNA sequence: TGTGCCAGCAGTTGGACACGGGACTTGGCAGATACGCAGTATTTT. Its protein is CASSWTRDLADTQYF.

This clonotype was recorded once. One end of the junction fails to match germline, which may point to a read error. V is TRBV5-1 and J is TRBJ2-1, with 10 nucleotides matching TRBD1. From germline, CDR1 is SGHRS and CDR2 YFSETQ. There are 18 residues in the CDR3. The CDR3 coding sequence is TGCGCTAGCATCACCGGGACAGGGGCTCCCGACTCCTACAATGAGCAGTTCTTC. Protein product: CASITGTGAPDSYNEQFF.